This T cell receptor beta chain was observed in a study of Tregs in tolerant kidney transplant recipients (dated by TCRdb to the late 2010s). Concerning the study at large: The study used TCRbeta sequencing to identify donor-specific regulatory T cells before combined kidney and bone marrow transplantation, then tracked those cells after transplant. General conclusions and limits of the study: Donor-specific Treg expansion exceeded global Treg expansion in tolerant patients, suggesting antigen-driven rather than nonspecific expansion. Biological reproducibility was not directly assessed, although technical replication error appeared to be minimal. Because the study included only a small number of patients, the results must be confirmed in larger populations and under other immunosuppression protocols. Expanding Tregs with activated donor B cells appeared to identify the most biologically relevant and donor-specific TCRbeta repertoire. PCR primers changed over time for some patients, so nucleotide-level comparison across those patients' samples was not possible.

CDR1 and CDR2 are drawn from the germline V gene (reference sequence): GTSNPN, SVGIG. V drops 8 bases and J drops 7 bases, leaving 18 bases in between. The CDR3 goes from the cysteine to the phenylalanine over 13 residues. Only CDR3 DNA remains: 39 bases, in frame from the first base. Related donors were used in the transplants with nonmyeloablative bone marrow transplantation, and mixed chimerism was transient in the human trials. Thawed PBMCs were FACS-sorted into unstimulated Tregs (CD4+CD25+CD127-), CD4+ non-Tregs (CD4+CD25-), CD4 cells and CD8 cells. 4 combined kidney and bone marrow transplant recipients from the ITN036ST trial were included as patients, and samples were available only from these trial subjects. Healthy control blood was processed by Ficoll density gradient to PBMCs and cryopreserved; patient PBMCs were collected before and after transplant. For TCRbeta CDR3 sequencing, genomic DNA was extracted from sorted cells using the QIAGEN DNeasy Blood and Tissue Kit. Through immunoSEQ, high-throughput TCRbeta CDR3 sequencing was done commercially, including PCR amplification with internal controls and bias correction. The authors' pipeline ran thus. A unique productive TCRbeta sequence was defined by the CDR3 nucleotide sequence when primers matched, and otherwise by the CDR3 amino acid sequence together with the Vbeta and Jbeta genes. To correct sorting error, sequences shared between sorted populations at a frequency ratio of 2:1 or less were removed; the rest were assigned to the higher population. Sequences were defined as donor-reactive when expanded at least 5-fold in CFSE-low cells versus unstimulated cells and present at a frequency of at least 0.01% in CFSE-low cells. Jensen-Shannon divergence, calculated on the top 100 TCRbeta sequences ranked by frequency, was used to quantify repertoire divergence. For samples with multiple sequencing runs, sorting error was corrected separately for each run before the runs were pooled. The source is immuneACCESS, and TCRdb retained only in-frame sequences with V and J called. Part of the clones is not carried over; for the studies checked, unresolved V genes explain less than half of this, and the remainder is unexplained. V and J calls and clone size are as listed in that table; D and trimming were resolved from the DNA. This sample comprises roughly 52,000 clones, about 89% of them detected only once. The ten largest clones capture over 12% of the sample.

Worth noting for this clone: It has no known antigen specificity. Per-base qualities were not stored, and no clone one base away is much larger.

The chain joins TRBV30 to TRBJ2-4, with TRBD2 perhaps the D gene, on 5 matching bases. This clonotype was sampled from a human patient who received a combined kidney and bone marrow transplant. Following a transplant, some T cells may be graft donor cells, not patient cells. The source material was CD8+ T cells from blood (PBMCs), sampled 24 months after the transplant. The CDR3 reads CALELAPSNIQYF. DNA sequence: TGTGCCCTGGAGCTAGCCCCTAGCAACATTCAGTACTTC.